This passage covers 12 T cell receptor beta chains from one sample sequenced in a study of T cell changes during pregnancy in multiple sclerosis. Assay: immunoSEQ multiplex PCR; the TCRdb copy retains only in-frame clones and omits some. The sample holds fewer than 140,000 clones, roughly nine tenths seen once. Sequenced material: peripheral blood, taken before pregnancy. The source is a female donor with multiple sclerosis, enrolled in a pregnancy study.

The V call is TRBV28, the J call TRBJ2-7, with TRBD2 identical over 11 bases. The J segment lost 3 bases and the V segment lost 3 bases, leaving 13 bases of the junction unmatched. The germline CDR1 and CDR2 sequences are MDHEN and SYDVKM. CDR3 length: 18 residues. CDR3 DNA sequence: TGTGCCAGCAGTTTTAGTACTAGCGGGAGCTGGGTAGACTACGAGCAGTACTTC. Its protein is CASSFSTSGSWVDYEQYF.

The chain uses TRBV19 and TRBJ2-1, with 8 bases lining up with TRBD1. The V segment lost 5 bases and the J segment 12 bases; nucleotides outside the gene matches: 21. The CDR3 covers 17 residues. The germline V gene encodes CDR1 LNHDA and CDR2 SQIVND (reference sequence). The CDR3 loop reads CASSVIPDRVFIAMQFF. The CDR3 coding sequence is TGTGCCAGTAGTGTCATACCGGACAGGGTTTTTATTGCAATGCAGTTCTTC.

This clone has just a few counts. The chain has TRBV27 and TRBJ1-5; 7 bases align to TRBD1. The CDR3 sequence is 15 residues long. Per the germline V gene, CDR1 is MNHEY and CDR2 is SMNVEV (reference sequence). Germline trimming cut 2 bases from V and 5 bases from J; bases unmatched to any gene: 6. The CDR3 reads CASSLRGTAHQPQHF. CDR3 DNA sequence: TGTGCCAGCAGTTTAAGGGGGACAGCCCATCAGCCCCAGCATTTT.

The J gene is TRBJ1-2, the V gene TRBV5-4, with D possibly matching TRBD1 (5 bases). The V gene lost 1 base and the J gene lost 4 bases, with 11 bases spanning the gap. Germline V gives CDR1 SGHNT, CDR2 YYREEE (reference sequence). This CDR3 comprises 14 residues. The CDR3 coding sequence is TGTGCCAGCAGCTTGACAGGTTTCGGCTATGGCTACACCTTC. Protein product: CASSLTGFGYGYTF.

V and J are TRBV19 and TRBJ2-7; tentatively, D is TRBD1 (5 bases). Germline CDR1 and CDR2: LNHDA and SQIVND (reference sequence). V was cut by 7 bases and J by 0 bases, with 10 bases left in between. CDR3 length: 13 amino acids. CDR3 sequence: CASTTTDSYEQYF. As DNA, the CDR3 is TGTGCCAGTACCACGACAGACTCCTACGAGCAGTACTTC.

In DNA form, the CDR3 reads TGTGCCAGCAGCCAGGACAGAAAGACTAACTATGGCTACACCTTC. It translates to CASSQDRKTNYGYTF. The chain recombines TRBV7-9 with TRBJ1-2, with D perhaps TRBD1 (6 bases). Germline-derived CDR1 and CDR2 are SEHNR and FQNEAQ (reference sequence). The CDR3 consists of 15 residues. Trimming pared 5 bases from V and 0 bases from J, leaving 13 bases between.

The rearrangement links TRBV19 to TRBJ2-7, with D possibly TRBD2 on 7 matching bases. V shed 2 bases and J shed 3 bases, with 14 bases lying between them. The germline gives CDR1 LNHDA, CDR2 SQIVND (reference sequence). This CDR3 has 15 amino acids. The CDR3: CASSIYGGPVYEQYF. For the CDR3, the DNA is TGTGCCAGTAGTATATACGGGGGGCCCGTCTACGAGCAGTACTTC.

The chain combines TRBV28 with TRBJ1-5, with 7 nucleotides matching TRBD1. Trimming at V came to 5 bases and at J to 2 bases, leaving 12 bases not matched to a gene. The length of the CDR3 is 17 residues. Per germline, CDR1 MDHEN and CDR2 SYDVKM. The CDR3 loop reads CASSALQGLLGNQPQHF. The CDR3 bases are TGTGCCAGCAGTGCGCTACAGGGGCTATTGGGCAATCAGCCCCAGCATTTT.

The rearrangement links TRBV19 to TRBJ2-7; D is unclear. With 10 bases removed from V and 1 base from J, the gap between germline ends came to 11 bases. CDR3 length equals 12 residues. Germline V lookup: CDR1 LNHDA, CDR2 SQIVND (reference sequence). CDR3 region: CANQVRSYEQYF. The CDR3, as DNA: TGTGCCAACCAGGTTCGTTCCTACGAGCAGTACTTC.

This rearrangement joins TRBV29-1 to TRBJ2-3; 10 bases agree with TRBD2. Looked up from germline, CDR1 is SQVTM and CDR2 is ANQGSEA. The CDR3 runs 16 residues. The CDR3 DNA follows: TGCGCGGGGGCTCGAAGCGGGAGGGATGGGACAGATACGCAGTATTTT. Protein: CAGARSGRDGTDTQYF.

The chain is built from TRBV19 and TRBJ2-1; 7 bases line up with TRBD2. The V and J ends lost 7 bases and 2 bases, in that order; junction bases with no gene match: 5. CDR1 is LNHDA and CDR2 is SQIVND in the germline V gene (reference sequence). The CDR3 length is 14 residues. CDR3 sequence reads: CASKREPTYNEQFF. Here the CDR3 DNA reads TGTGCCAGTAAGCGGGAACCAACCTACAATGAGCAGTTCTTC. Looking up the rest from reference TRBV19 and TRBJ2-1 gives the full variable domain: DGGITQSPKYLFRKEGQNVTLSCEQNLNHDAMYWYRQDPGQGLRLIYYSQIVNDFQKGDIAEGYSVSREKKESFPLTVTSAQKNPTAFYLCASKREPTYNEQFFGPGTRLTVL.

The chain carries TRBV28 and TRBJ2-1, with a weak D call TRBD1 (6 bases). The CDR3 contains 17 residues. V lost 4 bases and J lost 6, with 22 bases in between. Germline values: CDR1 MDHEN, CDR2 SYDVKM. CDR3 sequence (DNA): TGTGCCAGCAGTTCGTACAGGGAAGGCCCCGCGGGCAATGAGCAGTTCTTC. Protein: CASSSYREGPAGNEQFF.